The present T cell receptor beta chain was sequenced within a study of spatial heterogeneity in lung cancer. Study-level information: Fewer alpha-chain than beta-chain sequences were consistently detected. An average of more than ten raw reads was observed per unique TCR and UMI combination.

TCRdb recomputed calls from the 5' RACE reads with MiXCR, one row per CDR3 protein. The data show about 15,000 distinct CDR3 sequences, approximately 6.3% seen once. General study points: Intratumoral expanded alpha and beta TCR counts were found to track tumor mutation counts.

With 6 bases removed from V and 1 base from J, the gap between germline ends came to 14 bases. The CDR3 sequence is 16 residues long. Germline lookup yields CDR1 KGHDR and CDR2 SFDVKD. For this clonotype: What it binds is unknown.

The time point here: sample taken at primary tumor resection. Donors were around 70 untreated early-stage non-small cell lung cancer patients. Here the sequenced sample was lung tumor tissue, taken at surgery. The V call is TRBV24-1, the J call TRBJ2-2; D unclear. The origin of this receptor is a male donor with early-stage non-small cell lung cancer. The chain's CDR3 is CATSPTPALNTGELFF. For the CDR3, the DNA is TGTGCCACCAGTCCAACCCCTGCCTTGAACACCGGGGAGCTGTTTTTT.